This T cell receptor beta chain is from a study of cytomegalovirus exposure and HLA in healthy donors. Study-wide results and caveats: A later analysis showed HLA-associated TCR beta chains outstripping equally common others in clonal expansion. Presence/absence comparisons presumed near-even sequencing depth among donors. Across HLA loci, a later analysis found differing TCR association rates, with DRB1 most and HLA-C fewest.

Unmatched junction bases numbered 8, after V lost 5 bases and J lost 4 bases. This CDR3 has 14 residues. Germline V gene sequence: CDR1 SGHNT, CDR2 YYREEE (reference sequence). As concerns this clone: Its antigen remains unknown.

This PCR relied on a set of 60 Vbeta primers and 13 Jbeta primers. The data were produced by immunoSEQ multiplex PCR, yet TCRdb's version contains in-frame clones alone and is incomplete. The sample totals 30,000 to 35,000 clones. The chain has TRBV5-4 and TRBJ1-2; 7 bases line up with TRBD1. The TCR originated in a middle-aged woman in good health and CMV-seropositive. The sample comprised PBMCs. CDR3 region: CASRETGSPYGYTF. The DNA for the CDR3 is TGTGCCAGCAGAGAGACAGGGAGTCCCTATGGCTACACCTTC.